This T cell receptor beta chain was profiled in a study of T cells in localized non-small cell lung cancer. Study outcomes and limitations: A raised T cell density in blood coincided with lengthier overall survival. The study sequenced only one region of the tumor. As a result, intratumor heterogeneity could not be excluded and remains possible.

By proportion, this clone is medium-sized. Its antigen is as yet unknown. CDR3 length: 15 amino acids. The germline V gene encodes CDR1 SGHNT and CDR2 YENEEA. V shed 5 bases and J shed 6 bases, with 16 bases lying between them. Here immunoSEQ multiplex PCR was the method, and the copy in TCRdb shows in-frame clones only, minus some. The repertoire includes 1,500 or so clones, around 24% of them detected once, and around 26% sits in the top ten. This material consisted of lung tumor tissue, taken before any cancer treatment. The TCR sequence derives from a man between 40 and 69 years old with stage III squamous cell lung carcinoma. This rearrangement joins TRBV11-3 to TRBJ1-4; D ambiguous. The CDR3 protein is CASSPGAGSYEKLFF. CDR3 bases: TGTGCCAGCAGCCCGGGAGCTGGGAGCTATGAAAAACTGTTTTTT.